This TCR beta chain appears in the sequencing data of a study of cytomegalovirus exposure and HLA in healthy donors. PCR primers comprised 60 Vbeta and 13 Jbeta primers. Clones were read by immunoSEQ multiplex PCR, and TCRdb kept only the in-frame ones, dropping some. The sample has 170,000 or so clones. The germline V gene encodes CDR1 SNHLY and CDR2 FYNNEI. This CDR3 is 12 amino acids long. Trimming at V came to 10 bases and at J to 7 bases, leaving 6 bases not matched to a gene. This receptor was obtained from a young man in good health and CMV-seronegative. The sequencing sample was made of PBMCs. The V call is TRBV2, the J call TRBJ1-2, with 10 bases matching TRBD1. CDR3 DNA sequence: TGTGCCAAAAGACAGGGGGCGGGTGGCTACACCTTC. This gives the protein CAKRQGAGGYTF.